The rows below give T cell receptor beta chains drawn from one sample of a study of OX40 agonist ivuxolimab in advanced cancers. TCRdb keeps only in-frame clones here, not all; method: immunoSEQ multiplex PCR. The sample has tens of thousands of clones; around 90% are singletons. Sequencing used CD4+ or CD8+ T cells sorted from blood, obtained in a trial of the OX40 agonist ivuxolimab. These receptors came from an adult with an advanced solid tumor such as melanoma, head and neck, liver or kidney cancer. CDR3s include the opening cysteine and the closing phenylalanine or tryptophan. The D gene is left open where the match is weak. Rows may omit the clone size; those that give it use once, few, many or a size class.

d_gene,j_gene,v_gene,abundance,CDR3nt,CDR3aa
TRBD1,TRBJ2-7,TRBV6-5,-,TGTGCCAGCAGTTGGGACAGCCGCTCCTACGAGCAGTACTTC,CASSWDSRSYEQYF
-,TRBJ2-5,TRBV5-1,-,TGCGCCAGCAGCTTGGTGGGACACCAAGAGACCCAGTACTTC,CASSLVGHQETQYF
TRBD2,TRBJ2-3,TRBV27,few,TGTGCCAGCAGTCGACTAGCGGGAGGGGCAGATACGCAGTATTTT,CASSRLAGGADTQYF
-,TRBJ1-6,TRBV5-4,few,TGTGCCAGCAGCTCGGGACTAGGGAACAATAATTCACCCCTCCACTTT,CASSSGLGNNNSPLHF
TRBD1,TRBJ1-1,TRBV2,-,TGTGCCAGCAGTCTGTCCCGGGACAGGGGTTGGGACACTGAAGCTTTCTTT,CASSLSRDRGWDTEAFF
-,TRBJ2-7,TRBV15,-,TGTGCCACCAGCAGGGGGGTAGCGGGACAGGTCGAGCAGTACTTC,CATSRGVAGQVEQYF
TRBD1,TRBJ1-2,TRBV6-5,-,TGTGCCAGCAGTCAGGACAGGGGGCAAGGGGGCTACACCTTC,CASSQDRGQGGYTF
-,TRBJ2-5,TRBV19,-,TGTGCCAGTAGTACGGCGGGGAGTCAGGAGACCCAGTACTTC,CASSTAGSQETQYF
TRBD2,TRBJ2-7,TRBV7-9,-,TGTGCCAGCAGGGCGAGCGGGAGGGCCTACGAGCAGTACTTC,CASRASGRAYEQYF
-,TRBJ2-2,TRBV10-3,-,TGTGCCATCAGTGGTGGTGGCAGGGTCACGAACACCGGGGAGCTGTTTTTT,CAISGGGRVTNTGELFF
-,TRBJ1-2,TRBV5-1,-,TGCGCCAGCAGCCAGCTTCAGGGTGCCTATGGCTACACCTTC,CASSQLQGAYGYTF
-,TRBJ2-7,TRBV28,-,TGTGCCAGCAGTTCCGGGACCTTATCCTACGAGCAGTACTTC,CASSSGTLSYEQYF
-,TRBJ2-2,TRBV10-2,-,TGCGCCAGCAGTGGCGGACGGACAGGGAGGGGCGTCGGGGAGCTGTTTTTT,CASSGGRTGRGVGELFF
TRBD2,TRBJ2-3,TRBV7-9,-,TGTGCCAGCAGCTCCCGACTAGCGGGCACACCAGATACGCAGTATTTT,CASSSRLAGTPDTQYF
TRBD1,TRBJ2-5,TRBV27,-,TGTGCCAGCAGTCCGACATACGGACAGGGCTATCAAGAGACCCAGTACTTC,CASSPTYGQGYQETQYF
-,TRBJ1-2,TRBV28,once,TGTGCCAGCAGCCCGGGTACCTATGGCTACACCTTC,CASSPGTYGYTF
TRBD1,TRBJ1-6,TRBV28,-,TGTGCCAGCAGCCCGACAGGGGGAGGTTCACCCCTCCACTTT,CASSPTGGGSPLHF
TRBD1,TRBJ1-1,TRBV11-2,-,TGTGCCAGCAGCTTACAACAGGGGAGCACTGAAGCTTTCTTT,CASSLQQGSTEAFF
TRBD1,TRBJ1-5,TRBV7-2,-,TGTGCCAGCAGTCCGCTGTTACAGGGGTCAGATCAGCCCCAGCATTTT,CASSPLLQGSDQPQHF
-,TRBJ1-3,TRBV18,-,TGTGCCAGCTCACCACTGAGGGGTCAAAGCTCTGGAAACACCATATATTTT,CASSPLRGQSSGNTIYF
-,TRBJ2-7,TRBV5-6,-,TGTGCCAGCAGCTTGGCCCGGCGGGAGCAGTACTTC,CASSLARREQYF
-,TRBJ2-3,TRBV2,-,TGTGCCAGCACTTCCGGCTTCGGTGGCACAGATACGCAGTATTTT,CASTSGFGGTDTQYF
TRBD1,TRBJ1-1,TRBV28,-,TGTGCCAGCAGTTTACCCCGACAGGGGGCGGGCACTGAAGCTTTCTTT,CASSLPRQGAGTEAFF
TRBD2,TRBJ2-1,TRBV11-2,-,TGTGCCAGCAGCCCGGGACTAGCGGGGGGGCCCCCCTACAATGAGCAGTTCTTC,CASSPGLAGGPPYNEQFF
TRBD1,TRBJ2-1,TRBV28,-,TGTGCCAGCAGTTTAGTGACAGGGTTTAAGAATGAGCAGTTCTTC,CASSLVTGFKNEQFF
TRBD2,TRBJ2-1,TRBV7-2,-,TGTGCCAGCAGCTTAGATAGCGGGGGTTGGGATGAGCAGTTCTTC,CASSLDSGGWDEQFF
-,TRBJ1-2,TRBV28,-,TGTGCCAGCAGTTTCGGATACGGCTACACCTTC,CASSFGYGYTF
-,TRBJ1-2,TRBV28,-,TGTGCCAGCAGCTCGGATGTGGGCTATGGCTACACCTTC,CASSSDVGYGYTF
TRBD2,TRBJ2-1,TRBV2,-,TGTGCCAGCAAATTTGAGGTAACTAGCGTCTACAATGAGCAGTTCTTC,CASKFEVTSVYNEQFF
-,TRBJ1-4,TRBV6-1,-,TGTGCCAGCGTGGGGTATATTAATGAAAAACTGTTTTTT,CASVGYINEKLFF
TRBD1,TRBJ1-1,TRBV27,-,TGTGCCAGCAGTTTAACCCGGACAGGGTGGGGTGGAAGGCTTGAAGCTTTCTTT,CASSLTRTGWGGRLEAFF
TRBD2,TRBJ2-1,TRBV6-1,-,TGTGCCAGCAGTGTCGGCGGGAGCTCCTACAATGAGCAGTTCTTC,CASSVGGSSYNEQFF
TRBD1,TRBJ1-1,TRBV27,-,TGTGCCAGCAGTCCCCCCCCGACAGGGGGGGCGGCGGACACTGAAGCTTTCTTT,CASSPPPTGGAADTEAFF
TRBD2,TRBJ2-5,TRBV4-1,-,TGCGCCAGCAGCCCCCAACTAGCGGGGGGGCCGGGTGGAGAGACCCAGTACTTC,CASSPQLAGGPGGETQYF
-,TRBJ1-1,TRBV27,-,TGTGCCAGCAGTTTAACGGCGAACACTGAAGCTTTCTTT,CASSLTANTEAFF
-,TRBJ2-7,TRBV14,-,TGTGCCAGCAGCCCCGCGGGATTCGGCTACGAGCAGTACTTC,CASSPAGFGYEQYF
-,TRBJ1-1,TRBV4-1,-,TGCGCCAGCAGCCAAGTCCTGAACACTGAAGCTTTCTTT,CASSQVLNTEAFF
-,TRBJ2-7,TRBV7-9,-,TGTGCCAGCAGCTCCGAAGGGTACGAGCAGTACTTC,CASSSEGYEQYF
-,TRBJ2-1,TRBV11-2,-,TGTGCCAGCAGCTTACGTCGGTCTAGGGGGGGCCACTACAATGAGCAGTTCTTC,CASSLRRSRGGHYNEQFF
-,TRBJ1-3,TRBV9,-,TGTGCCAGCAGCGATATACAGAGCTCTGGAAACACCATATATTTT,CASSDIQSSGNTIYF
-,TRBJ1-2,TRBV30,-,TGTGCCTGGAGTCAGGGGACCTATGGCTACACCTTC,CAWSQGTYGYTF